Listed below are T cell receptor beta chains from one sample, sequenced in a study of shared clonotypes between healthy human individuals. Data came from immunoSEQ multiplex PCR; TCRdb stores just in-frame clones and leaves some out. The data show around 2.5 million clones, over 85% seen once. Sequencing was done on a sample of naive CD4+ T cells from PBMCs. The receptors were sampled from a man younger than 35 in good health. Some clones in this sample may be carry-over from other donors' samples. CDR3s include the opening cysteine and the closing phenylalanine or tryptophan. Fields, in order: V gene, clone size, J gene, CDR3 protein. Size tells how often a clone was seen (once, few, many) or the class of an expanded clone, and some rows leave it out.

>TRBV27|.|TRBJ2-7
CASSFTFRKYGYEQYF
>TRBV5-1|.|TRBJ1-2
CASSGMDRGNHYGYTF
>TRBV5-1|.|TRBJ2-5
CASSPGTSGDPREETQYF
>TRBV20-1|.|TRBJ2-5
CSAPAGGTQYF
>TRBV7-8|.|TRBJ2-1
CASSYTRGNEQFF
>TRBV5-6|.|TRBJ1-4
CASSSGQATNEKLFF
>TRBV7-2|.|TRBJ1-2
CASSSTAGYYGYTF
>TRBV5-8|.|TRBJ1-2
CASSLSGYSEYGYTF
>TRBV6-5|.|TRBJ2-5
CASSTGPLETQYF
>TRBV12-5|.|TRBJ2-7
CASGVGLYEQYF
>TRBV5-5|.|TRBJ1-1
CASSLGRHTEAFF
>TRBV10-3|.|TRBJ1-2
CAIREDRGYGYTF
>TRBV7-2|.|TRBJ2-1
CASSSGGGRGYNEQFF
>TRBV18|.|TRBJ1-1
CASSPTTGATEAFF
>TRBV10-3|once|TRBJ2-5
CAIRSEGAVETQYF
>TRBV7-2|once|TRBJ1-1
CASSRRLAQEAFF
>TRBV4-1|.|TRBJ1-1
CASSQDYRVVLGSTEAFF
>TRBV5-1|.|TRBJ1-1
CASSHSGVPEAFF
>TRBV6-1|.|TRBJ1-2
CASSEGTGGAYGYTF
>TRBV7-2|.|TRBJ2-7
CASSSSLAYSYEQYF
>TRBV18|once|TRBJ2-7
CASSPLRTSGSSYEQYF
>TRBV4-1|.|TRBJ2-1
CASSQGREGPRNEQFF
>TRBV28|.|TRBJ2-1
CASSLEFPNEQFF
>TRBV29-1|.|TRBJ2-3
CSGMRDTQYF
>TRBV5-1|.|TRBJ1-1
CASSIGQGGTEAFF
>TRBV7-2|.|TRBJ1-4
CASSKGQINEKLFF
>TRBV29-1|.|TRBJ1-2
CSVESGNYGYTF
>TRBV10-1|.|TRBJ2-5
CASSENLGEETQYF
>TRBV5-1|.|TRBJ1-5
CASSLGTGGPNQPQHF